Below are 2 T cell receptor beta chains sequenced from a single sample in a study of control samples from healthy donors and cancer patients. Clones were sequenced by immunoSEQ multiplex PCR, and TCRdb holds only the in-frame ones, with some missing. The sample lists about 95,000 clones; roughly nine tenths were seen once. Sequencing was performed on blood. Receptors originate from a woman aged 25 to 39 in good health.

V and J are TRBV4-1 and TRBJ1-3, with D possibly TRBD1 on 5 matching bases. The V gene's germline CDR1 is MGHRA and CDR2 YSYEKL. V dropped 6 bases and J dropped 0 bases, with 12 bases sitting between them. The length of the CDR3 is 15 residues. DNA for the CDR3: TGCGCCAGCAGAGGGGTTATGAGCTCTGGAAACACCATATATTTT. Its translation is CASRGVMSSGNTIYF.

DNA for the CDR3: TGTGCCAGCAGCTCGCCGGGACAGGGCGGTGTACGGGGAGCTTTCTTT. This sequence encodes CASSSPGQGGVRGAFF. The rearrangement links TRBV7-2 to TRBJ1-1; TRBD1 matches at 9 bases. From germline, CDR1 is SGHTA and CDR2 FQGNSA. V was pared by 4 bases and J by 10 bases, with 16 bases of the junction left unmatched. The CDR3 spans 16 residues.